Following are 29 T cell receptor beta chains from one sample sequenced in a study of T cells after yellow fever vaccination. TCRdb re-called the 5' RACE reads with MiXCR, one entry per CDR3 protein. This table holds roughly 110,000 distinct CDR3 sequences, approximately 8.4% found once. Sample: CD8+ T cells sorted from PBMCs, taken 45 days after the yellow fever booster vaccination. All receptors come from a man aged 30 to 39 who received the YFV17D yellow fever vaccine.

Concerning this clonotype itself: A much larger clone sits a single nucleotide away, making a read error possible. The rearrangement joins TRBV12-3 or TRBV12-4 to TRBJ2-1; TRBD2 matches at 7 bases. CDR3 length: 13 amino acids. J was trimmed by 2 bases and V by 6 bases; bases with no gene match: 1. CDR3 region: CASSAGAYNEQFF. CDR3 DNA sequence: TGTGCCAGCAGCGCGGGAGCCTACAATGAGCAGTTCTTC.

In its sample, this clonotype was seen many times. This chain connects TRBV7-9 to TRBJ1-5; TRBD1 is a possible D gene (5 bases). Germline CDR1 is SEHNR and CDR2 is FQNEAQ (reference sequence). The CDR3 length is 14 residues. Trimming took 2 bases from V and 5 from J, leaving 10 bases between them. This chain's CDR3 is CASSLPGLDQPQHF. The CDR3 nucleotides read TGTGCCAGCAGCTTACCGGGACTGGATCAGCCCCAGCATTTT.

There are many counts of this clonotype. The chain links TRBV5-1 to TRBJ2-1, with D uncertain. CDR3 length: 14 residues. Trimming cost V 6 bases and J 6 bases, with 16 bases left between them. Germline CDR1 is SGHRS and CDR2 is YFSETQ. Here the CDR3 reads CASKLDGPGNEQFF. The CDR3 DNA sequence: TGCGCCAGCAAGTTGGACGGTCCGGGCAATGAGCAGTTCTTC.

This clonotype was detected ten times or more. The V call is TRBV7-8, the J call TRBJ2-5; 7 bases agree with TRBD2. V trimming: 6 bases; J trimming: 4 bases; junction bases outside the gene matches: 11. Germline CDR1 is SGHVS and CDR2 is FQNEAQ. The CDR3 loop spans 15 amino acids. The CDR3 nucleotides are TGTGCCAGCAGTCTATACGAGCGGGAAGGAGAGACCCAGTACTTC. Translating gives CASSLYEREGETQYF.

In this sample, this clonotype turned up a few times. The chain combines TRBV27 with TRBJ2-7; D is undetermined. Trimming shortened V by 8 bases and J by 0 bases, and 11 bases separated the two germline ends. CDR3 length equals 13 residues. The germline V gene encodes CDR1 MNHEY and CDR2 SMNVEV (reference sequence). In DNA, the CDR3 is TGTGCCAGCGGCAAGGCCCCCTCCTACGAGCAGTACTTC. Protein product: CASGKAPSYEQYF.

Many counts were recorded for this clonotype. CDR3 residues: CASTSSPGAVETQYF. CDR3 nucleotide sequence: TGTGCCAGCACCTCAAGCCCAGGGGCTGTGGAGACCCAGTACTTC. V and J are TRBV7-2 and TRBJ2-5, with D perhaps matching TRBD1 (6 bases). CDR1 is SGHTA and CDR2 is FQGNSA in the germline V gene. Trimming shortened V by 7 bases and J by 5 bases, and 20 bases separated the two germline ends. The CDR3 is 15 amino acids.

This chain joins TRBV30 and TRBJ2-1, with D unclear. Trimming removed 3 bases at V and 1 base at J, with 13 bases between. There are 15 residues in the CDR3. CDR1 and CDR2 from the germline V gene are GTSNPN and SVGIG (reference sequence). The CDR3 nucleotides read TGTGCCTGGAGCGAACTACAGCATTCCTACAATGAGCAGTTCTTC. Protein: CAWSELQHSYNEQFF.

This clonotype was observed many times. This chain uses TRBV20-1 with TRBJ2-5; 8 bases fit TRBD2. This CDR3 is built from 15 residues. CDR1 is DFQATT and CDR2 is SNEGSKA in the germline V gene (reference sequence). J was trimmed by 4 bases and V by 5 bases; bases with no gene match: 12. CDR3 sequence reads: CSAGSPGLGVETQYF. The CDR3 coding sequence is TGCAGTGCTGGAAGCCCGGGACTAGGAGTAGAGACCCAGTACTTC.

This clonotype was recorded at least ten times. The chain couples TRBV6-1 to TRBJ2-7; D ambiguous. Trimming removed 6 bases from V and 3 bases from J, with 15 bases in between. The CDR3 loop spans 14 amino acids. Germline CDR1 MNHNS, CDR2 SASEGT. CDR3 DNA sequence: TGTGCCAGCAGCCCGACTTTCGAAATCTACGAGCAGTACTTC. Protein: CASSPTFEIYEQYF.

This clonotype was picked up many times. V usage is TRBV12-3 or TRBV12-4 and J usage is TRBJ2-7, with D possibly being TRBD2 (5 bases). The V gene lost 6 bases and the J gene lost 1 base, with 10 bases spanning the gap. The CDR3 runs to 13 residues. CDR3 sequence (DNA): TGTGCCAGCAGCGAGGGCCCTTCCTACGAGCAGTACTTC. Translation gives CASSEGPSYEQYF.

This clonotype has a handful of counts. The gene calls are TRBV5-5 and TRBJ2-7, with 7 bases identical to TRBD2. With V trimmed by 4 bases and J by 4 bases, 8 bases remained unmatched. This CDR3 is 14 amino acids long. CDR1 and CDR2 from the germline V gene are SGHKS and YYEKEE (reference sequence). The CDR3 region is CASSLADWEYEQYF. CDR3 nucleotide sequence: TGTGCCAGCAGCCTAGCGGACTGGGAGTACGAGCAGTACTTC.

This clonotype was counted ten times or more. V and J are TRBV7-8 and TRBJ2-7; TRBD2 agrees at 10 bases. This CDR3 has 17 residues. The germline V gene encodes CDR1 SGHVS and CDR2 FQNEAQ. J gave up 0 bases and V 2 bases, and 7 bases lay outside the gene matches. The CDR3 is CASSLRLAGTSSYEQYF. DNA for the CDR3: TGTGCCAGCAGCTTAAGACTAGCGGGTACGAGCTCCTACGAGCAGTACTTC.

This clonotype has at least ten counts. The rearrangement uses TRBV11-2 and TRBJ1-2; the D is unclear. CDR1 and CDR2 (germline): SGHAT, FQNNGV. The CDR3 spans 13 residues. Trimming took off 3 bases at V and 4 bases at J, with 9 bases between the two ends. The CDR3 nucleotides read TGTGCCAGCAGCTTCCAGCGGGTCTATGGCTACACCTTC. This gives the protein CASSFQRVYGYTF.

This clonotype has a handful of counts. This chain connects TRBV7-2 to TRBJ2-1; unclear D gene. Trimming took 5 bases from V and 8 from J, leaving 13 bases between them. This CDR3 has 13 amino acids. The germline V gene has CDR1 SGHTA and CDR2 FQGNSA. DNA of the CDR3: TGTGCCAGCAGCCCAGCGTGGTTGGATGAGCAGTTCTTC. Translation: CASSPAWLDEQFF.

The chain couples TRBV20-1 to TRBJ2-1, with D unresolved. CDR1 is DFQATT, CDR2 SNEGSKA, per germline (reference sequence). The CDR3 covers 11 residues. The CDR3 is CSPFTYNEQFF. CDR3 coding DNA: TGCTCCCCGTTTACCTACAATGAGCAGTTCTTC.

There are many counts of this clonotype. V and J are TRBV14 and TRBJ2-1; D gene unclear. Looked up from germline, CDR1 is SGHDN and CDR2 is FVKESK. This CDR3 has 12 residues. Trimming took off 3 bases at V and 8 bases at J, with 8 bases between the two ends. The CDR3 DNA sequence: TGTGCCAGCAGCCAGCTGGCCTATGAGCAGTTCTTC. This codes for CASSQLAYEQFF.

This chain links TRBV7-9 with TRBJ2-5; TRBD1 might be the D (5 bases). V was cut by 3 bases and J by 3 bases, with 14 bases left in between. Germline CDR1 reads SEHNR; CDR2 reads FQNEAQ (reference sequence). The CDR3 is made up of 15 amino acids. The CDR3 nucleotides read TGTGCCAGCAGCTTGGAGCAGGGTTGGGAAGAGACCCAGTACTTC. Protein sequence: CASSLEQGWEETQYF. Supplemented by reference TRBV7-9 and TRBJ2-5, the full variable domain reads DTGVSQNPRHKITKRGQNVTFRCDPISEHNRLYWYRQTLGQGPEFLTYFQNEAQLEKSRLLSDRFSAERPKGSFSTLEIQRTEQGDSAMYLCASSLEQGWEETQYFGPGTRLLVL.

This clonotype was counted between two and nine times. The chain joins TRBV10-3 to TRBJ2-7; D unclear. CDR1 and CDR2 (germline): ENHRY, SYGVKD. CDR3 length equals 14 residues. V was shortened by 10 bases and J by 0 bases, with 16 bases between the two germline ends. DNA of the CDR3: TGTGCCACCTCAGACCCGACTGGCTCCTACGAGCAGTACTTC. This sequence encodes CATSDPTGSYEQYF.

The chain employs TRBV19 and TRBJ2-7, with 15 bases fitting TRBD2. Germline-derived CDR1 and CDR2 are LNHDA and SQIVND (reference sequence). After removal of 3 bases from V and 9 bases from J, the junction contained 15 bases not matched to a gene. The length of the CDR3 is 18 residues. As DNA, the CDR3 is TGTGCCAGTAGTATTGGGGGACTAGCGGGAGGCCCTCAAAGGATGCAGTACTTC. Translated: CASSIGGLAGGPQRMQYF.

There are many counts of this clonotype. The V call is TRBV15, the J call TRBJ1-1; D possibly corresponds to TRBD1 (5 bases). The CDR3 contains 17 residues. Trimming pared 1 base from V and 0 bases from J, leaving 15 bases between. CDR1 is LNHNV, CDR2 YYDKDF, per germline (reference sequence). The CDR3: CATSRGGLGEMNTEAFF. Written as DNA, the CDR3 is TGTGCCACCAGCAGAGGGGGGTTGGGGGAAATGAACACTGAAGCTTTCTTT.

This chain connects TRBV25-1 to TRBJ2-1; TRBD2 agrees at 16 bases. J lost 2 bases, V lost 4 bases, and 11 bases had no gene match. The CDR3 loop spans 20 amino acids. Per the germline V gene, CDR1 is MGHDK and CDR2 is SYGVNS. CDR3 in DNA: TGTGCCAGCAGTGGCTACCCCGGGACTAGCGGGAGGGCCCCCTACAATGAGCAGTTCTTC. Its translation: CASSGYPGTSGRAPYNEQFF.

This clonotype came up many times. This chain links TRBV5-1 with TRBJ2-7; 7 bases align to TRBD1. The trim removed 4 bases at V and 4 bases at J, leaving 5 bases unmatched. The CDR3 is 13 residues long. Germline values: CDR1 SGHRS, CDR2 YFSETQ. As DNA, the CDR3 is TGCGCCAGCAGCCCCGGGACAGCTTACGAGCAGTACTTC. Translated, it gives CASSPGTAYEQYF.

This clonotype was seen ten or more times. The rearrangement joins TRBV20-1 to TRBJ2-1, with TRBD1 matching over 8 bases. V trimming: 5 bases; J trimming: 8 bases; junction bases outside the gene matches: 11. Germline V CDR1 and CDR2: DFQATT, SNEGSKA (reference sequence). This CDR3 is 14 amino acids long. CDR3 region: CSAVGGQGLYEQFF. CDR3 DNA: TGCAGTGCTGTTGGAGGACAGGGACTTTATGAGCAGTTCTTC.

The sample holds many counts of this clonotype. The chain is built from TRBV21-1 and TRBJ2-1; the table gives TRBD2 as D, unverified against the DNA. TRBV21-1 is marked as a pseudogene. The CDR3 extends over 16 amino acids. The CDR3 DNA sequence: TGTGCCAGCAGCCCGGTGACTAGCGGGGCCTACAATGAGCAGTTCTTC. Translation gives CASSPVTSGAYNEQFF.

The table lists this clonotype with many counts. J is TRBJ2-3 and V is TRBV4-3; D unclear. V gave up 0 bases and J gave up 6 bases, with 10 bases separating them. CDR1 is LGHNA and CDR2 is YSLEER in the germline V gene. The CDR3 is made up of 14 amino acids. The CDR3 nucleotides read TGCGCCAGCAGCCAAGAATGGTATCGGGATACGCAGTATTTT. Protein product: CASSQEWYRDTQYF.

This clonotype was detected ten times or more. Written as DNA, the CDR3 is TGTGCCAGCAGTAGAGGCTCCTACGAGCAGTACTTC. This encodes CASSRGSYEQYF. The chain combines TRBV25-1 with TRBJ2-7; D not resolved. The CDR3 spans 12 residues. Trimming took off 5 bases at V and 0 bases at J, with 5 bases between the two ends. Germline V gives CDR1 MGHDK, CDR2 SYGVNS.

This clonotype appeared many times. The V and J genes are TRBV29-1 and TRBJ2-2, with TRBD1 matching 9 bases. CDR3 size: 15 residues. The germline gives CDR1 SQVTM, CDR2 ANQGSEA. V dropped 6 bases and J dropped 3; count of bases not matched to a gene: 8. The CDR3 reads CSVGGGQGHTGELFF. CDR3 coding DNA: TGCAGCGTGGGGGGAGGACAGGGGCACACCGGGGAGCTGTTTTTT.

This clonotype has ten or more counts. This chain uses TRBV7-8 with TRBJ2-2; the match to TRBD2 covers 8 bases. Losses at the gene ends were 5 bases for V and 4 bases for J; bases not matched to a gene: 9. Germline V lookup: CDR1 SGHVS, CDR2 FQNEAQ. The CDR3 is 16 amino acids. The CDR3 DNA reads TGTGCCAGCAGCCTCCTCGGGGGGGGGCCCACCGGGGAGCTGTTTTTT. This codes for CASSLLGGGPTGELFF.

This clonotype was counted many times. The chain links TRBV20-1 to TRBJ2-7; 7 nucleotides align to TRBD2. Per germline, CDR1 DFQATT and CDR2 SNEGSKA (reference sequence). Trimming at V came to 5 bases and at J to 0 bases, leaving 4 bases not matched to a gene. This CDR3 is built from 13 residues. The CDR3 DNA follows: TGCAGTGCTTTGGGAGGGCTCTCCTACGAGCAGTACTTC. This gives the protein CSALGGLSYEQYF.